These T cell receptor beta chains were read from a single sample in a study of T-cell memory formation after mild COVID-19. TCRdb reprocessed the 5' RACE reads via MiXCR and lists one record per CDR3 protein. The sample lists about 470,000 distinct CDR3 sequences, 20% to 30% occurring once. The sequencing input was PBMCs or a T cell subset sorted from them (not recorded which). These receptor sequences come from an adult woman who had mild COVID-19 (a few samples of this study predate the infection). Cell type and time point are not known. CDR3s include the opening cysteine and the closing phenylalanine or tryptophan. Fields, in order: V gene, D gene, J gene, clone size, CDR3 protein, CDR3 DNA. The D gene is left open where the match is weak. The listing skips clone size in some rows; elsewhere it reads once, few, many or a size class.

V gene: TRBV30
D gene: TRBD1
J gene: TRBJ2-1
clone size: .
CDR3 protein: CAWSVTGVIFNEQFF
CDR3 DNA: TGTGCCTGGAGCGTTACAGGGGTAATCTTCAATGAGCAGTTCTTC

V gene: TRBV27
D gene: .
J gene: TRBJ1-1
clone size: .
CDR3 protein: CASSLGRRRNTEAFF
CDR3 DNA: TGTGCCAGCAGTTTGGGACGACGGAGGAACACTGAAGCTTTCTTT

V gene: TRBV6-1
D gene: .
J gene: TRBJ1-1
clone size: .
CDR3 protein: CATSGGQGTEAFF
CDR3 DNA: TGTGCCACCTCCGGGGGCCAGGGCACTGAAGCTTTCTTT

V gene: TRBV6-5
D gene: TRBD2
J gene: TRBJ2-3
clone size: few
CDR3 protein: CASRPRLAGTPSTDTQYF
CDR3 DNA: TGTGCCAGCAGACCCAGACTAGCGGGTACACCCAGCACAGATACGCAGTATTTT

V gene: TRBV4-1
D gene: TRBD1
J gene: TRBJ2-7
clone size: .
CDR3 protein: CASSQEGWGQGSEQYF
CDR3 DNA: TGCGCCAGCAGCCAAGAAGGGTGGGGACAGGGGTCCGAGCAGTACTTC

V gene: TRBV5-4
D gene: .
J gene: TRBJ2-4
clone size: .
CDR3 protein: CASSGDPRKEGKNIQYF
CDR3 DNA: TGTGCCAGCAGCGGGGACCCAAGGAAGGAGGGCAAAAACATTCAGTACTTC

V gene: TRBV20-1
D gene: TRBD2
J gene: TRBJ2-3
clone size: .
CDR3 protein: CSARVGTSGVTDTQYF
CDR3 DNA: TGCAGTGCTAGAGTCGGGACTAGCGGTGTCACAGATACGCAGTATTTT

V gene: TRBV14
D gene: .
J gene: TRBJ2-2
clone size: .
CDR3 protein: CASRPQGTGELFF
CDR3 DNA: TGTGCCAGCAGGCCACAAGGCACCGGGGAGCTGTTTTTT

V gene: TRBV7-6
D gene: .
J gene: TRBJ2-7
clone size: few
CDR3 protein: CASSLAEGSSYEQYF
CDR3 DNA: TGTGCCAGCAGCTTAGCGGAAGGAAGCTCCTACGAGCAGTACTTC

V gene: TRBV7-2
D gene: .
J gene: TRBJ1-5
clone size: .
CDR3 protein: CASSQTGDGNQPQHF
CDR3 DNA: TGTGCCAGCAGCCAGACAGGAGATGGCAATCAGCCCCAGCATTTT

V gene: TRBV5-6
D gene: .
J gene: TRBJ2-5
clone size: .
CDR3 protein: CASSSATLKETQYF
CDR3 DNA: TGTGCCAGCAGTTCAGCGACACTGAAAGAGACCCAGTACTTC

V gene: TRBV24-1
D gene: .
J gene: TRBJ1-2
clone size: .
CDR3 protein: CATSDGQYYGYTF
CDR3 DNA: TGTGCCACCAGTGACGGACAGTACTATGGCTACACCTTC

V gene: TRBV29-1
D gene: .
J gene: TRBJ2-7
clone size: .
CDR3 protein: CSVEPNAGRAIPSYEQYF
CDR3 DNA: TGCAGCGTTGAACCAAACGCTGGCAGGGCGATTCCTAGCTACGAGCAGTACTTC

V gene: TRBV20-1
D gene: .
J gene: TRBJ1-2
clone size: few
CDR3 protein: CSAPGKTNYGYTF
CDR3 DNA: TGCAGTGCGCCGGGCAAGACTAACTATGGCTACACCTTC

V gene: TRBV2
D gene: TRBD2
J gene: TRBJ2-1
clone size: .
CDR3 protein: CADRGGTGWNEQFF
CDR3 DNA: TGTGCCGACCGGGGGGGAACAGGGTGGAATGAGCAGTTCTTC

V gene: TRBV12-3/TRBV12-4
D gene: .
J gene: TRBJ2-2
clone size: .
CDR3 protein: CASSSQVGELFF
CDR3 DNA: TGTGCCAGCAGTTCCCAAGTAGGGGAGCTGTTTTTT

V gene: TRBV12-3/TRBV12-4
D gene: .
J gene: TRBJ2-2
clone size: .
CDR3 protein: CASTLRQLRTGELFF
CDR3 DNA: TGTGCCAGCACCTTGCGACAGTTACGGACCGGGGAGCTGTTTTTT

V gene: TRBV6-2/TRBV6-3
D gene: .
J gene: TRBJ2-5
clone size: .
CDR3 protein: CASNYYGTRETQYF
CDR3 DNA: TGTGCCAGCAATTACTACGGGACTCGAGAGACCCAGTACTTC

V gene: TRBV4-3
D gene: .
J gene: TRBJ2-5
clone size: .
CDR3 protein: CASSQSRRFVIQETQYF
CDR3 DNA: TGCGCCAGCAGCCAGTCAAGAAGATTCGTAATCCAAGAGACCCAGTACTTC

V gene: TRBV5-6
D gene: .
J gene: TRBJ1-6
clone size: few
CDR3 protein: CASSRTAGVINSPLHF
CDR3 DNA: TGTGCCAGCAGCCGAACGGCAGGGGTCATCAATTCACCCCTCCACTTT

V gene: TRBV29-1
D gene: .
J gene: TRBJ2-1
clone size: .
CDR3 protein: CSSRVGEQFF
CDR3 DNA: TGCAGCTCCAGGGTAGGTGAGCAGTTCTTC

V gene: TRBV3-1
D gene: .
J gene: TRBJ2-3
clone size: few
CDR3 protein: CASSQDSRGPRTQYF
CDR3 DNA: TGTGCCAGCAGCCAAGACTCGAGGGGCCCACGGACGCAGTATTTT

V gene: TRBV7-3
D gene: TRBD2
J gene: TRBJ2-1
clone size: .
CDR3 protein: CASSLSGTSGRVRRGNEQFF
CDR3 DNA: TGTGCCAGCAGCTTATCGGGGACTAGCGGGAGGGTCCGGCGGGGCAATGAGCAGTTCTTC

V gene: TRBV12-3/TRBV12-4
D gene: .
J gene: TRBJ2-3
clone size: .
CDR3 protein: CASSLARLTDTQYF
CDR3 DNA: TGTGCCAGCAGTTTAGCCAGGCTCACGGATACGCAGTATTTT

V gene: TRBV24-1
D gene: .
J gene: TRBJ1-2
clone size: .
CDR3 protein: CATSGPGFGGYTF
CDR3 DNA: TGTGCCACCAGTGGTCCAGGGTTCGGAGGCTACACCTTC

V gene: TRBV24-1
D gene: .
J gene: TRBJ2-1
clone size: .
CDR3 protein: CATSDPASTMTQFF
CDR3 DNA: TGTGCCACCAGTGACCCAGCCAGTACAATGACGCAGTTCTTC

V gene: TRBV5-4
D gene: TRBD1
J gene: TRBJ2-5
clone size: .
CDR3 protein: CASSITGARETQYF
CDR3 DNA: TGTGCCAGCAGTATTACAGGGGCTAGGGAGACCCAGTACTTC

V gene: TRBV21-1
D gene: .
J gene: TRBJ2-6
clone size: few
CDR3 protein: CASSKVGRESSGANVLTF
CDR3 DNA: TGTGCCAGCAGCAAAGTAGGCAGGGAGAGCTCTGGGGCCAACGTCCTGACTTTC

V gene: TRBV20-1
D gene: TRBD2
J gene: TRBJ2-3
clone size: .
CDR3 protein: CSARSTFGLAGAGDTQYF
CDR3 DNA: TGCAGTGCTAGATCCACCTTTGGACTAGCGGGAGCTGGAGATACGCAGTATTTT

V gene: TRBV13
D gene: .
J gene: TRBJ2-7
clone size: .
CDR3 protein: CASSGNKAYEQYF
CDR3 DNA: TGTGCCAGCAGCGGTAATAAAGCCTACGAGCAGTACTTC

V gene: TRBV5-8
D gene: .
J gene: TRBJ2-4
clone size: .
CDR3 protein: CASSLRGAQNIQYF
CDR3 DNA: TGTGCCAGCAGCCTAAGAGGGGCCCAAAACATTCAGTACTTC

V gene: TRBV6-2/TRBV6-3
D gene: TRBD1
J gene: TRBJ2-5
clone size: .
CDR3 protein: CASSYSRTGSETQYF
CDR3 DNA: TGTGCCAGCAGTTACTCGAGGACAGGTTCGGAGACCCAGTACTTC

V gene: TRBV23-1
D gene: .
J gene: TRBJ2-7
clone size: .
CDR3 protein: CANRCRSYEQYF
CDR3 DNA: TGCGCCAACAGATGCAGGTCCTACGAGCAGTACTTC

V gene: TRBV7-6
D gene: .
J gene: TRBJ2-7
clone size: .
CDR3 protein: CASSLARAGSFYEQYF
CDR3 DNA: TGTGCCAGCAGCTTAGCACGGGCAGGGAGCTTCTACGAGCAGTACTTC

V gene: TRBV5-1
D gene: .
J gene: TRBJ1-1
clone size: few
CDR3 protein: CASSIQGGGTEAFF
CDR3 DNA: TGCGCCAGCAGCATACAGGGAGGGGGCACTGAAGCTTTCTTT

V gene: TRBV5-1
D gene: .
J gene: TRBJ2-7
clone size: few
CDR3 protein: CASSVAGTLGYEQYF
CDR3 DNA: TGCGCCAGCAGCGTCGCTGGGACCCTAGGATACGAGCAGTACTTC

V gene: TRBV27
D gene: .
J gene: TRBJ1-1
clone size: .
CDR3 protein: CASRLNPGVTEAFF
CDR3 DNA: TGTGCCAGCAGACTCAACCCGGGGGTCACTGAAGCTTTCTTT

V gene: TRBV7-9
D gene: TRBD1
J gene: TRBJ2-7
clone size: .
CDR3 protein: CASSSGTGERAYEQYF
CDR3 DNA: TGTGCCAGCAGCTCCGGGACAGGGGAGAGGGCCTACGAGCAGTACTTC

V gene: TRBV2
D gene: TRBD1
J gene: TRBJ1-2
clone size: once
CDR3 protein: CASSARTGGYGYTF
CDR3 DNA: TGTGCCAGCAGTGCCCGGACAGGCGGCTATGGCTACACCTTC

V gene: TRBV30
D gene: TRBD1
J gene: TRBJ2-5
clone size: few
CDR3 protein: CAWSVLAGGVGRYQETQYF
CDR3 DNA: TGTGCCTGGAGTGTACTAGCAGGGGGCGTCGGTCGATACCAAGAGACCCAGTACTTC

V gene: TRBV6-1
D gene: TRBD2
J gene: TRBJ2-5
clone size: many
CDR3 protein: CASSVLAGGLQETQYF
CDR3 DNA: TGTGCCAGCAGTGTCCTAGCGGGGGGGCTCCAAGAGACCCAGTACTTC

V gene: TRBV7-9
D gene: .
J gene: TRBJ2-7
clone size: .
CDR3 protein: CASGGTSLYEQYF
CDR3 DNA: TGTGCCAGCGGAGGCACTAGCCTCTACGAGCAGTACTTC

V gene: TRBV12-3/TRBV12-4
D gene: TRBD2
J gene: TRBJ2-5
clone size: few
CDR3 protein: CASSLQGLAGGQETQYF
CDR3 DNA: TGTGCCAGCAGTTTACAGGGGCTAGCGGGGGGCCAAGAGACCCAGTACTTC

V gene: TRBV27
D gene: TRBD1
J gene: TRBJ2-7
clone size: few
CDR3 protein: CASSLRTRTGGHYEQYF
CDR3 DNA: TGTGCCAGCAGTTTACGCACCCGGACAGGGGGGCACTACGAGCAGTACTTC

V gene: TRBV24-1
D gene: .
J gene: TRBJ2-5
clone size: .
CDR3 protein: CATSDLEETQYF
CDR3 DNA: TGTGCCACCAGTGATTTGGAGGAGACCCAGTACTTC

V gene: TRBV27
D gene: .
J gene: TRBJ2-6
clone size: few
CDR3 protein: CASVSGANVLTF
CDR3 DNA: TGTGCCAGCGTCAGTGGGGCCAACGTCCTGACTTTC

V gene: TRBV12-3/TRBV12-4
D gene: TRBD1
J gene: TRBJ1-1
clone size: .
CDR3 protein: CASSLRRLRDSFPEAFF
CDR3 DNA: TGTGCCAGCAGTTTAAGGAGACTACGGGACAGTTTCCCCGAAGCTTTCTTT

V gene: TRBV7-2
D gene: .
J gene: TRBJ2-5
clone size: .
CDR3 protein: CASSLGTQIRETQYF
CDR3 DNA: TGTGCCAGCAGCTTAGGGACGCAAATAAGAGAGACCCAGTACTTC

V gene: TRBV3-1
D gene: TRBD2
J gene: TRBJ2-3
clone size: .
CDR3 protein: CASGGAGGPGTDTQYF
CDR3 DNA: TGTGCCAGCGGGGGTGCGGGAGGGCCAGGCACAGATACGCAGTATTTT

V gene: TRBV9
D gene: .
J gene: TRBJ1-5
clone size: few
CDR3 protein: CASSGGDWNNQPQHF
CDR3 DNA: TGTGCCAGCAGCGGAGGGGATTGGAACAATCAGCCCCAGCATTTT

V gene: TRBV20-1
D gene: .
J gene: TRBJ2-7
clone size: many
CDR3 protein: CSARDLAGSSYEQYF
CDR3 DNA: TGCAGTGCTAGAGATCTGGCAGGGAGCTCCTACGAGCAGTACTTC

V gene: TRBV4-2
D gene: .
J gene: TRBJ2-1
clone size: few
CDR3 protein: CASSQGRGNYNEQFF
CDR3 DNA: TGTGCCAGCAGCCAAGGACGGGGGAATTACAATGAGCAGTTCTTC